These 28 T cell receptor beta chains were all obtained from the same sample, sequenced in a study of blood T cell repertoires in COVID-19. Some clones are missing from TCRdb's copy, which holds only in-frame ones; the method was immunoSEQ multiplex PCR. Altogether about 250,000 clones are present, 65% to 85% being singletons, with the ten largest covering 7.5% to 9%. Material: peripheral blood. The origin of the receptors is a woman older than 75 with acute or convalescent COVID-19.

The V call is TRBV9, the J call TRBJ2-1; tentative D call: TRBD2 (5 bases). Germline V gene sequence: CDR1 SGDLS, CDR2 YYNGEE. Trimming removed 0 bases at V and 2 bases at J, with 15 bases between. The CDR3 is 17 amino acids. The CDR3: CASSVGGREGTYNEQFF. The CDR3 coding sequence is TGTGCCAGCAGCGTAGGGGGTCGGGAAGGGACCTACAATGAGCAGTTCTTC.

This CDR3 is CASSEWGDRVDYTF. CDR3 in DNA: TGTGCCAGCAGTGAATGGGGGGACAGGGTAGACTACACCTTC. The chain combines TRBV6-1 with TRBJ1-2; the match to TRBD1 covers 9 bases. The germline CDR1 and CDR2 sequences are MNHNS and SASEGT. The ends lost 2 bases at V and 10 bases at J; junction bases unmatched: 8. The CDR3 runs 14 residues.

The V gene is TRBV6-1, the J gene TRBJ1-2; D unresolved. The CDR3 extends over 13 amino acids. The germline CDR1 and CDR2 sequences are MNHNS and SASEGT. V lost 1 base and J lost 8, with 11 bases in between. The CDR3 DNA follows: TGTGCCAGCAGTGAAGTCAGGTCGGCGGGCTACACCTTC. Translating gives CASSEVRSAGYTF.

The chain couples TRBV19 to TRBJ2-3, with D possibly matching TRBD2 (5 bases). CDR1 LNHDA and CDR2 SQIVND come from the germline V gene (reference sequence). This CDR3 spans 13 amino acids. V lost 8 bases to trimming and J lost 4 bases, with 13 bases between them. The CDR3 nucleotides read TGTGCCAGTTCGACGGTGAGGGCAGATACGCAGTATTTT. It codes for CASSTVRADTQYF. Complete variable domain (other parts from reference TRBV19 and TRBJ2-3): DGGITQSPKYLFRKEGQNVTLSCEQNLNHDAMYWYRQDPGQGLRLIYYSQIVNDFQKGDIAEGYSVSREKKESFPLTVTSAQKNPTAFYLCASSTVRADTQYFGPGTRLTVL.

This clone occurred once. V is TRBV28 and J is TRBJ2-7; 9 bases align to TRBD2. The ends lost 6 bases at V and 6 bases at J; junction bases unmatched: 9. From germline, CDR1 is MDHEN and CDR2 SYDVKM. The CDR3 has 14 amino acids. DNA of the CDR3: TGTGCCAGCAGAAGTAGCGGGAGCCGTAGCGAGCAGTACTTC. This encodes CASRSSGSRSEQYF.

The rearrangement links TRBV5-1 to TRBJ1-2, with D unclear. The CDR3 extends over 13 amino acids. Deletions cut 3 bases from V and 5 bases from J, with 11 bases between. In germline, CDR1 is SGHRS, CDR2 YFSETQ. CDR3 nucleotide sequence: TGCGCCAGCAGCTCAAGGGAGAGGTATGGCTACACCTTC. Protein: CASSSRERYGYTF.

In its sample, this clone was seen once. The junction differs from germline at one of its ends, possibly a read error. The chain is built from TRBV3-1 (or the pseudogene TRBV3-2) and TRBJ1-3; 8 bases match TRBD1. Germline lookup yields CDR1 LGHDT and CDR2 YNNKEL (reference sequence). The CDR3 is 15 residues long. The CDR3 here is CASSLTQGAGNTIYF. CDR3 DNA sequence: TGTGCCAGCAGCCTTACCCAGGGGGCTGGCAACACCATATATTTT.

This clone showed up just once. The CDR3 nucleotides read TGTGCCAGCAGCCAAGATCCCGGGGAGCAGTACTTC. This gives the protein CASSQDPGEQYF. The chain joins TRBV3-1 (or the pseudogene TRBV3-2) to TRBJ2-7; no reliable D call. V lost 0 bases, J lost 7 bases, and 7 bases lay in between. Germline CDR1 is LGHDT and CDR2 is YNNKEL (reference sequence). CDR3 length: 12 amino acids.

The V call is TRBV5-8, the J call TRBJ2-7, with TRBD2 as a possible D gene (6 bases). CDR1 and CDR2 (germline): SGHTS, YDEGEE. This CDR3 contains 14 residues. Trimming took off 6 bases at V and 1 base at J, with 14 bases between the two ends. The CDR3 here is CASNPLTSSYEQYF. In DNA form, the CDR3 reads TGTGCCAGCAACCCCCTGACTAGTTCCTACGAGCAGTACTTC.

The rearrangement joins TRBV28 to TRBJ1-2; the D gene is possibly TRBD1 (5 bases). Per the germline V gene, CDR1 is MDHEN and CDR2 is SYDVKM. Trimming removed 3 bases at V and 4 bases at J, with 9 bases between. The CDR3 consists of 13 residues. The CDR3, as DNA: TGTGCCAGCAGTTTTACAAGGGGCTATGGCTACACCTTC. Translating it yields CASSFTRGYGYTF.

This CDR3 reads CASRTGTGENAFF. The CDR3 nucleotides are TGTGCCAGCAGGACCGGGACAGGGGAAAACGCTTTCTTT. The chain is built from TRBV2 and TRBJ1-1; TRBD1 matches at 10 bases. V shed 6 bases and J 11 bases; nucleotides not matched to a gene: 9. The CDR3 loop spans 13 amino acids. CDR1 and CDR2 from the germline V gene are SNHLY and FYNNEI. Filled out from reference TRBV2 and TRBJ1-1, the complete variable domain reads EPEVTQTPSHQVTQMGQEVILRCVPISNHLYFYWYRQILGQKVEFLVSFYNNEISEKSEIFDDQFSVERPDGSNFTLKIRSTKLEDSAMYFCASRTGTGENAFFGQGTRLTVV.

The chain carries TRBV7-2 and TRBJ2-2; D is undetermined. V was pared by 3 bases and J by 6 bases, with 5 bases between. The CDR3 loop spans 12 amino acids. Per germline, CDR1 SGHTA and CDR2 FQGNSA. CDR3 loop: CASSFPSGELFF. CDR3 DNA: TGTGCCAGCAGCTTTCCGTCCGGGGAGCTGTTTTTT.

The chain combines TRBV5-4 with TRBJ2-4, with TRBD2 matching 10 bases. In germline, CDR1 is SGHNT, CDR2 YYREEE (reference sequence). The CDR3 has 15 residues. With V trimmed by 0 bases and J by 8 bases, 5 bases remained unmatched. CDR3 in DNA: TGTGCCAGCAGCTTGGGGGGGACTAGCGACCACATTCAGTACTTC. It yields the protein CASSLGGTSDHIQYF.

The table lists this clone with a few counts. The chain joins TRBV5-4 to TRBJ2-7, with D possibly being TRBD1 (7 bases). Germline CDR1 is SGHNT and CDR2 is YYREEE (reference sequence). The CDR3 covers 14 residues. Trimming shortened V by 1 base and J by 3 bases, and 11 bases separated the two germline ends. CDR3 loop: CASSLQGGSYEQYF. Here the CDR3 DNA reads TGTGCCAGCAGCTTGCAGGGGGGAAGCTACGAGCAGTACTTC.

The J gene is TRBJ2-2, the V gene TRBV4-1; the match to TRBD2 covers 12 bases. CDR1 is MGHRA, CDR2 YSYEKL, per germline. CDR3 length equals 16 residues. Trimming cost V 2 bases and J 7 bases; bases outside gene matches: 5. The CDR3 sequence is CASSQRLAGDVGELFF. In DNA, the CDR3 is TGCGCCAGCAGCCAAAGACTAGCGGGGGATGTCGGGGAGCTGTTTTTT.

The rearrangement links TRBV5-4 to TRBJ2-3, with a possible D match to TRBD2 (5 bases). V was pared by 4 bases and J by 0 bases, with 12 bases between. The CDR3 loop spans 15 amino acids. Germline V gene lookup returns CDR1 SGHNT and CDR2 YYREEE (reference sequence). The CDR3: CASSPGRTSTDTQYF. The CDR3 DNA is TGTGCCAGCAGCCCGGGAAGGACTAGCACAGATACGCAGTATTTT. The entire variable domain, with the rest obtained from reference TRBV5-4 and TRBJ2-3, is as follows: ETGVTQSPTHLIKTRGQQVTLRCSSQSGHNTVSWYQQALGQGPQFIFQYYREEENGRGNFPPRFSGLQFPNYSSELNVNALELDDSALYLCASSPGRTSTDTQYFGPGTRLTVL.

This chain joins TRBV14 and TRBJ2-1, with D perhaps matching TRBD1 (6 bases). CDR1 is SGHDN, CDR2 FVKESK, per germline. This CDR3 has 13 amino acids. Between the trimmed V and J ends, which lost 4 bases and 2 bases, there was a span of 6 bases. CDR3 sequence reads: CASSRTAYNEQFF. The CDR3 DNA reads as TGTGCCAGCAGCCGGACAGCCTACAATGAGCAGTTCTTC.

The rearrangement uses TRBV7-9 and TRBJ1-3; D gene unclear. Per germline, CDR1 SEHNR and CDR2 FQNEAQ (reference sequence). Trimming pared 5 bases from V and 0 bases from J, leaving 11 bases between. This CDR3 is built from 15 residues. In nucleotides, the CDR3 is TGTGCCAGCAGCATCGCAGGCGCCTCTGGAAACACCATATATTTT. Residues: CASSIAGASGNTIYF.

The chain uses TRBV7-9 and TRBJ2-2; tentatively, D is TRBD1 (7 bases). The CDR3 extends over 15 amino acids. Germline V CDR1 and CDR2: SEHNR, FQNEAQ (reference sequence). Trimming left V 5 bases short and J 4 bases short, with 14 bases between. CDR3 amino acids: CASSGGGAVTGELFF. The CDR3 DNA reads TGTGCCAGCAGCGGAGGGGGCGCCGTCACCGGGGAGCTGTTTTTT. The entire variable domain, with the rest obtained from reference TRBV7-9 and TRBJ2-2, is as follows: DTGVSQNPRHKITKRGQNVTFRCDPISEHNRLYWYRQTLGQGPEFLTYFQNEAQLEKSRLLSDRFSAERPKGSFSTLEIQRTEQGDSAMYLCASSGGGAVTGELFFGEGSRLTVL.

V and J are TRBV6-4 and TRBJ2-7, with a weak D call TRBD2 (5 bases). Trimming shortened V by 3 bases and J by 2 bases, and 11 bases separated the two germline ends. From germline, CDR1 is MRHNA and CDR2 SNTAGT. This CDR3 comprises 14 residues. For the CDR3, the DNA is TGTGCCAGCAGTGAAGCCCCGGGGACCTACGAGCAGTACTTC. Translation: CASSEAPGTYEQYF.

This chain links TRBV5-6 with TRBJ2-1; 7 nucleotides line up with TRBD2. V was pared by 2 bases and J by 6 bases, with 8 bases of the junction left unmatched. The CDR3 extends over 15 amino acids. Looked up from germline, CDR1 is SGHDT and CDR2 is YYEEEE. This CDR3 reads CASSFDWSSGNEQFF. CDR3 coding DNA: TGTGCCAGCAGCTTCGATTGGTCTAGCGGCAATGAGCAGTTCTTC.

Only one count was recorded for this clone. The DNA of the CDR3 is TGTGCCAGCAGTTACCCTGGGCTGACTGAAGCTTTCTTT. Translated: CASSYPGLTEAFF. V usage is TRBV6-2 or TRBV6-3 and J usage is TRBJ1-1, with D uncertain. The CDR3 runs to 13 residues. The germline V gene encodes CDR1 MNHEY and CDR2 SVGEGT. The V and J ends lost 2 bases and 5 bases respectively, with 9 bases between them.

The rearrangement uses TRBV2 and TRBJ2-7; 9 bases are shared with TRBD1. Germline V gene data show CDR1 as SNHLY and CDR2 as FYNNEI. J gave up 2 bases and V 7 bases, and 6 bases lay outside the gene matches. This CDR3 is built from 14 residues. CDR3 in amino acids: CASKRQGGPYEQYF. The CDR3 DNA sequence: TGTGCCAGCAAGCGACAGGGGGGTCCCTACGAGCAGTACTTC.

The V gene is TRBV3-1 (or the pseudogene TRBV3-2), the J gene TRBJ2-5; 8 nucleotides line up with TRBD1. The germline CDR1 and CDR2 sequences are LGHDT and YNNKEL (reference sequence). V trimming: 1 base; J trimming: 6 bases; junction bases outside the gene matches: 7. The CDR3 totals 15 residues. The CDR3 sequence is CASSQARSGGQTQYF. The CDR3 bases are TGTGCCAGCAGCCAAGCTAGGTCAGGGGGCCAGACCCAGTACTTC.

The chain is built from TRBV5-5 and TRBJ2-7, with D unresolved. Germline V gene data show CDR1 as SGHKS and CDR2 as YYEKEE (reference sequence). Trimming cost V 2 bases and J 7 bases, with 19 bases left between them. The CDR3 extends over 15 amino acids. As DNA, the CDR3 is TGTGCCAGCAGCTTAGGAGAGGTTTTAGCTCGGGAGCAGTACTTC. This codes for CASSLGEVLAREQYF.

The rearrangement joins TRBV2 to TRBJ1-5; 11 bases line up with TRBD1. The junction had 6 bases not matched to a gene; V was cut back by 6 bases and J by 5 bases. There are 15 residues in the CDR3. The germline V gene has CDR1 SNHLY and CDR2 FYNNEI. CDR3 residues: CASRRTGGVYQPQHF. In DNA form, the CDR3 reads TGTGCCAGCAGGAGGACAGGGGGCGTGTATCAGCCCCAGCATTTT.

The CDR3: CASSLGAGASGTQYF. CDR3 coding DNA: TGTGCCAGCAGCTTGGGAGCGGGAGCTAGTGGGACCCAGTACTTC. The chain couples TRBV7-9 to TRBJ2-5, with 8 bases aligning to TRBD2. V shed 3 bases and J 7 bases; nucleotides not matched to a gene: 10. The CDR3 has 15 amino acids. Germline V CDR1 and CDR2: SEHNR, FQNEAQ (reference sequence).

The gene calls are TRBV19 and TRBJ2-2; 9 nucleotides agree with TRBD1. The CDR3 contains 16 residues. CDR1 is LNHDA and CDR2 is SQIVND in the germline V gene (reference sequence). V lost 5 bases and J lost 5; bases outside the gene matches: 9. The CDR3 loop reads CASSPVDRGKTGELFF. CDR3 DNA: TGTGCCAGTAGTCCGGTCGACAGGGGGAAAACCGGGGAGCTGTTTTTT.